A single sample gave rise to the 2 T cell receptor beta chains below, sequenced in a study of blood T cell repertoires in COVID-19. Repertoires were generated with immunoSEQ multiplex PCR, while TCRdb's copy carries only in-frame clones and drops some. Of some 300,000 clones in the sample, around 89% are singletons; the top ten hold around a tenth. Material: PBMCs or T cells enriched from blood (not recorded which). These receptors were obtained from a woman in her forties who had recovered from COVID-19.

The chain couples TRBV19 to TRBJ2-1, with TRBD2 matching 11 bases. Germline values: CDR1 LNHDA, CDR2 SQIVND (reference sequence). After removal of 2 bases from V and 9 bases from J, the junction contained 6 bases not matched to a gene. The CDR3 length is 15 residues. As DNA, the CDR3 is TGTGCCAGTAGTATAAATTTCGGACTAGCGGGTGAGCAGTTCTTC. Amino acid sequence: CASSINFGLAGEQFF.

This chain uses TRBV6-5 with TRBJ1-6; no clear D. The CDR3 covers 14 residues. Germline V gene lookup returns CDR1 MNHEY and CDR2 SVGAGI. The ends were cut back, 5 bases at V and 5 bases at J, with 10 bases in the middle. CDR3 bases: TGTGCCAGCAGTAAACAGAACCATAATTCACCCCTCCACTTT. Amino acids: CASSKQNHNSPLHF.